A single sample is the source of the 2 T cell receptor beta chains below, sequenced in a study of cytomegalovirus exposure and HLA in healthy donors. Libraries were prepared by immunoSEQ multiplex PCR; TCRdb keeps only in-frame clonotypes and omits some of them. The data show some 76,000 clones, 85% to 95% seen once. Sequencing used PBMCs. The source is a woman aged 18-29 years in good health and CMV-seronegative.

The chain combines TRBV30 with TRBJ2-5; D might be TRBD2 (6 bases). V lost 5 bases and J lost 2, with 15 bases in between. CDR3 size: 14 residues. In germline, CDR1 is GTSNPN, CDR2 SVGIG (reference sequence). In nucleotides, the CDR3 is TGTGCCTGGGTGAACCGGGACTCACAAGAGACCCAGTACTTC. Amino acid sequence: CAWVNRDSQETQYF.

This clone was picked up one time. The gene calls are TRBV25-1 and TRBJ1-1; unclear D gene. Trimming pared 2 bases from V and 3 bases from J, leaving 13 bases between. CDR3 length: 15 residues. The V gene's germline CDR1 is MGHDK and CDR2 SYGVNS. The CDR3 DNA reads as TGTGCCAGCAGTGAAGCGATAGGGAGGGACACTGAAGCTTTCTTT. This sequence encodes CASSEAIGRDTEAFF.